These 5 T cell receptor beta chains share one sample of origin, sequenced in a study of shared clonotypes between healthy human individuals. TCRdb's table, derived via immunoSEQ multiplex PCR, lists solely in-frame clones and lacks some. Of more than 1,200,000 clones in the sample, 98% were seen once. Specimen: naive CD4+ T cells sorted from blood. Subset in this sample: CD45RA+ positively selected. All receptors derive from a man aged 30 to 45 in good health.

This clone was counted a single time. The V and J genes are TRBV5-1 and TRBJ1-2; 7 bases map to TRBD1. CDR3 length equals 14 residues. The ends lost 0 bases at V and 8 bases at J; junction bases unmatched: 7. The V gene's germline CDR1 is SGHRS and CDR2 YFSETQ. Here the CDR3 reads CASSLVGQGEGYTF. The CDR3 bases are TGCGCCAGCAGCTTGGTGGGGCAGGGGGAAGGCTACACCTTC.

The rearrangement uses TRBV5-1 and TRBJ1-1; D is undetermined. The ends were cut back, 4 bases at V and 1 base at J, with 11 bases in the middle. Germline V CDR1 and CDR2: SGHRS, YFSETQ. The CDR3 totals 14 residues. CDR3: CASSTMTANTEAFF. CDR3 in DNA: TGCGCCAGCAGCACGATGACGGCGAACACTGAAGCTTTCTTT.

The chain links TRBV9 to TRBJ1-5; D is perhaps TRBD1 (5 bases). The CDR3 contains 14 residues. The V end lost 1 base, the J end lost 6 bases, and 11 bases lay between the germline ends. The V gene's germline CDR1 is SGDLS and CDR2 YYNGEE. The CDR3 region is CASSVRGGGQPQHF. The CDR3 region has the DNA TGTGCCAGCAGCGTAAGGGGAGGTGGTCAGCCCCAGCATTTT. Filled out from reference TRBV9 and TRBJ1-5, the complete variable domain reads DSGVTQTPKHLITATGQRVTLRCSPRSGDLSVYWYQQSLDQGLQFLIQYYNGEERAKGNILERFSAQQFPDLHSELNLSSLELGDSALYFCASSVRGGGQPQHFGDGTRLSIL.

This clone was found once. V is TRBV27 and J is TRBJ2-3; D unclear. Germline V gene sequence: CDR1 MNHEY, CDR2 SMNVEV (reference sequence). The CDR3 totals 13 residues. With 6 bases removed from V and 0 bases from J, the gap between germline ends came to 7 bases. The DNA of the CDR3 is TGTGCCAGCAGATTAGCAAGCACAGATACGCAGTATTTT. This encodes CASRLASTDTQYF.

The chain carries TRBV7-9 and TRBJ1-1; 11 positions agree with TRBD1. The length of the CDR3 is 16 residues. The V segment lost 5 bases and the J segment 1 base; nucleotides outside the gene matches: 6. Per germline, CDR1 SEHNR and CDR2 FQNEAQ (reference sequence). The CDR3 loop is CASSTGQGAPNTEAFF. DNA of the CDR3: TGTGCCAGCAGCACCGGACAGGGGGCACCGAACACTGAAGCTTTCTTT. Complete variable domain (other parts from reference TRBV7-9 and TRBJ1-1): DTGVSQNPRHKITKRGQNVTFRCDPISEHNRLYWYRQTLGQGPEFLTYFQNEAQLEKSRLLSDRFSAERPKGSFSTLEIQRTEQGDSAMYLCASSTGQGAPNTEAFFGQGTRLTVV.